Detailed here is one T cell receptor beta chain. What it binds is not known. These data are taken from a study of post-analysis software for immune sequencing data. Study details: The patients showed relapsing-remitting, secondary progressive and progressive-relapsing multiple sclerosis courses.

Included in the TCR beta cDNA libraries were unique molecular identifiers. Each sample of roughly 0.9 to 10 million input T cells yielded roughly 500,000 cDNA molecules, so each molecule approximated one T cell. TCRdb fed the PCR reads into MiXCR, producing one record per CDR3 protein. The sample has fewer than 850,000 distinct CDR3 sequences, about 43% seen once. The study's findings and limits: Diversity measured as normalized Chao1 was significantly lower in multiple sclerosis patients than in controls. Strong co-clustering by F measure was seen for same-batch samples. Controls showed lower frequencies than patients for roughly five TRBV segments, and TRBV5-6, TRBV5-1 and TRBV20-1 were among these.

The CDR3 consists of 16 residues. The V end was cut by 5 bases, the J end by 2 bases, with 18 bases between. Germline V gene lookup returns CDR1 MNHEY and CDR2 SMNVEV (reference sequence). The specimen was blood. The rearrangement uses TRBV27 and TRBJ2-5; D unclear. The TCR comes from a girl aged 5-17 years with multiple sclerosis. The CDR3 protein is CASSLNPLALQETQYF. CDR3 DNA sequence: TGTGCCAGCAGTCTCAACCCCCTTGCACTACAAGAGACCCAGTACTTC.